The 8 T cell receptor beta chains in this list originate from one sample, sequenced in a study of blood T cell repertoires in COVID-19. TCRdb's copy holds only in-frame clones and misses some; the assay was immunoSEQ multiplex PCR. The table records approximately 130,000 clones, roughly 87% of them present only once. Material for sequencing was PBMCs or T cells enriched from blood (not recorded which). Receptors were obtained from a man under 40 who had recovered from COVID-19.

This sequence joins TRBV6-5 and TRBJ1-4; no firm D call. Germline CDR1 reads MNHEY; CDR2 reads SVGAGI. The CDR3 is 12 amino acids. Deletions cut 4 bases from V and 8 bases from J, with 8 bases between. CDR3 bases: TGTGCCAGCAGTTTAGAACGGGAAAAACTGTTTTTT. Protein sequence: CASSLEREKLFF.

This clone was recorded a few times. This chain joins TRBV4-1 and TRBJ2-1, with a possible D match to TRBD2 (6 bases). CDR1 is MGHRA and CDR2 is YSYEKL in the germline V gene. The CDR3 spans 11 residues. Trimming cost V 6 bases and J 14 bases, with 14 bases left between them. The CDR3 spells CASRDGTREFF. As DNA, the CDR3 is TGCGCCAGCAGGGACGGGACTCGCGAGTTCTTC.

Of note for this clone: Other DNA sequences in this sample translate to the same CDR3. The CDR3 DNA follows: TGTGCCAGCAGTTTATCGCGCGGAAACACCATATATTTT. It translates to CASSLSRGNTIYF. This chain links TRBV27 with TRBJ1-3; no firm D call. CDR1 is MNHEY and CDR2 is SMNVEV in the germline V gene (reference sequence). Trimming took 0 bases from V and 4 from J, leaving 4 bases between them. This CDR3 region has 13 residues.

This chain joins TRBV2 and TRBJ1-5; a weak D match, TRBD1 (5 bases). The CDR3 consists of 13 residues. Germline V CDR1 and CDR2: SNHLY, FYNNEI. V lost 2 bases and J lost 7, with 9 bases in between. In DNA, the CDR3 is TGTGCCAGCAGTGAAAGCTGGGGCCAGCCCCAGCATTTT. Translating it yields CASSESWGQPQHF.

This clone was detected only once. The J gene is TRBJ2-1, the V gene TRBV9; no clear D. Trimming cost V 0 bases and J 9 bases, with 4 bases left between them. The CDR3 covers 11 residues. Germline V gene lookup returns CDR1 SGDLS and CDR2 YYNGEE. CDR3 DNA: TGTGCCAGCAGCGTAGGGCCTGAGCAGTTCTTC. It codes for CASSVGPEQFF.

The chain carries TRBV5-1 and TRBJ2-5, with 8 bases aligning to TRBD2. Germline V gene sequence: CDR1 SGHRS, CDR2 YFSETQ. This CDR3 has 17 residues. With V trimmed by 6 bases and J by 5 bases, 18 bases remained unmatched. The CDR3 is CASIMGTGKAGVETQYF. The DNA for the CDR3 is TGCGCCAGCATTATGGGGACGGGAAAAGCGGGAGTGGAGACCCAGTACTTC.

The V gene is TRBV6-5, the J gene TRBJ1-1, with a possible D match to TRBD1 (6 bases). Deletions cut 8 bases from V and 1 base from J, with 14 bases between. Germline CDR1 is MNHEY and CDR2 is SVGAGI. The CDR3 contains 14 residues. As DNA, the CDR3 is TGTGCCAGCGCTTCGGGACACTGGAACACTGAAGCTTTCTTT. It is translated as CASASGHWNTEAFF.

The V call is TRBV23-1, the J call TRBJ1-1, with D hard to call. TRBV23-1 falls under the ORF class, with uncertain function. The CDR3 spans 14 residues. Deletions cut 8 bases from V and 3 bases from J, with 16 bases between. The CDR3 DNA sequence: TGCGCCAGCCCTAAACCAGGATGGGACACTGAAGCTTTCTTT. It codes for CASPKPGWDTEAFF.